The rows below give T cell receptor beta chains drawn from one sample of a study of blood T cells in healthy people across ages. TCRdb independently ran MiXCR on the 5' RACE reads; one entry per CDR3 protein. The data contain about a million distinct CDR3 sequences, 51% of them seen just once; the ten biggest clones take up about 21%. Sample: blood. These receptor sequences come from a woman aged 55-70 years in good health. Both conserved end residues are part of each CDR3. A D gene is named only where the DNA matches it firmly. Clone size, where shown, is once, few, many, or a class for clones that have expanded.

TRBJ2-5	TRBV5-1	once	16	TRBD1	CASSYRSGQGIDEQYF	TGCGCCAGCAGCTACCGATCGGGACAGGGGATCGATGAGCAGTACTTC
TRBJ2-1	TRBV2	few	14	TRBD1	CASQGDGVYNEQFF	TGTGCCAGCCAGGGGGATGGGGTCTACAATGAGCAGTTCTTC
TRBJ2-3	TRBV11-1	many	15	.	CASSLPAARTDTQYF	TGTGCCAGCAGCCTCCCAGCAGCTCGCACAGATACGCAGTATTTT
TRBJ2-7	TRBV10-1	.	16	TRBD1	CASSGGFRDRGNEQYF	TGCGCCAGCAGTGGAGGATTCCGGGACAGGGGCAACGAGCAGTACTTC
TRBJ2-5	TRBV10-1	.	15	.	CASSADRPFKETQYF	TGCGCCAGCAGCGCGGACAGACCCTTTAAAGAGACCCAGTACTTC
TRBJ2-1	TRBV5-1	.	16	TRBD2	CAGSSLPGLAENEQFF	TGCGCCGGCAGCTCCCTCCCGGGACTAGCGGAGAATGAGCAGTTCTTC
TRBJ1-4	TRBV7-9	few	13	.	CASSFGREFELFF	TGTGCCAGCAGCTTTGGACGAGAATTTGAACTGTTTTTT
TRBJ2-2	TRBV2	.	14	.	CASRSGTGPGELFF	TGTGCCAGCAGGTCCGGGACCGGCCCCGGGGAGCTGTTTTTT
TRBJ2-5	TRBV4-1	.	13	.	CASSQVVRETQYF	TGCGCCAGCAGCCAAGTGGTCAGAGAGACCCAGTACTTC
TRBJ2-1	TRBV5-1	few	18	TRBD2	CASSLTSGRRGGYNEQFF	TGCGCCAGCAGCTTGACCAGCGGGAGGAGAGGAGGTTACAATGAGCAGTTCTTC
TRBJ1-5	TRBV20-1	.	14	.	CSAREGADHQPQHF	TGCAGTGCTAGAGAGGGAGCTGACCATCAGCCCCAGCATTTT
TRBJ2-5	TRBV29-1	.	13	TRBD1	CSVLQGAWETQYF	TGCAGCGTTTTACAGGGGGCTTGGGAGACCCAGTACTTC
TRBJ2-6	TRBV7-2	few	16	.	CASSNDRFLGANVLTF	TGTGCCAGCAGCAACGACAGGTTTTTAGGGGCCAACGTCCTGACTTTC
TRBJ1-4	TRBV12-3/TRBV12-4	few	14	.	CASSLAGLGEKLFF	TGTGCCAGCAGTTTGGCGGGCCTAGGGGAAAAACTGTTTTTT
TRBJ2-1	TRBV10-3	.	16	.	CAISGTWQGTPNEQFF	TGTGCCATCAGTGGAACTTGGCAGGGGACTCCCAATGAGCAGTTCTTC
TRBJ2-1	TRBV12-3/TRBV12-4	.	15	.	CASSPEGGTYNEQFF	TGTGCCAGCAGCCCCGAGGGGGGGACCTACAATGAGCAGTTCTTC
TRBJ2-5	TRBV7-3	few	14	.	CASSLFGSQETQYF	TGTGCCAGCAGCTTATTTGGCAGCCAAGAGACCCAGTACTTC
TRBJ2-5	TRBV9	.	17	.	CASSVAAGHSWGETQYF	TGTGCCAGCAGCGTAGCAGCGGGTCACAGCTGGGGGGAGACCCAGTACTTC
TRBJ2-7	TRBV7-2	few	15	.	CASSLGQVGSYEQYF	TGTGCCAGCAGCTTAGGCCAGGTGGGATCCTACGAGCAGTACTTC
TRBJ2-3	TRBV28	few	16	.	CASSPLPGTSTDTQYF	TGTGCCAGCAGTCCTTTACCCGGGACATCAACAGATACGCAGTATTTT
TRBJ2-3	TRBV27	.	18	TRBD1	CASSPPTGQGPHTNTQYF	TGTGCCAGCAGTCCACCAACGGGACAGGGCCCTCACACGAATACGCAGTATTTT
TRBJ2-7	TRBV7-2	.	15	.	CASSLRQWGSYEQYF	TGTGCCAGCAGCTTGAGACAGTGGGGCTCCTACGAGCAGTACTTC
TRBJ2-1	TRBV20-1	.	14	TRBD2	CSTEGLEMANEQFF	TGCAGTACGGAAGGACTAGAAATGGCCAATGAGCAGTTCTTC
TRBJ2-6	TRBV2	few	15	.	CASTERVTGANVLTF	TGTGCCAGCACTGAACGGGTAACTGGGGCCAACGTCCTGACTTTC
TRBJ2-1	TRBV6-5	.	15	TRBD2	CASRGLAHLRGEQFF	TGTGCCAGCAGAGGACTAGCGCATCTTAGGGGTGAGCAGTTCTTC
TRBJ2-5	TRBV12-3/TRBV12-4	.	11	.	CASGGFKTQYF	TGTGCCAGCGGGGGATTTAAGACCCAGTACTTC
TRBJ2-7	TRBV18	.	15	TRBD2	CASSGTGTSSYEQYF	TGTGCCAGCTCTGGTACCGGGACTAGCTCCTACGAGCAGTACTTC
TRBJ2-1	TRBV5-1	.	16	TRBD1	CASSNPGQGTYNEQFF	TGCGCCAGCAGCAATCCGGGACAGGGGACCTACAATGAGCAGTTCTTC